The TCR beta chain described here comes from a study of blood T cell repertoires in COVID-19 (dated by TCRdb to the early 2020s). With regard to the full study: The collaborator samples originated in the United States, Italy and Spain and spanned the acute and convalescent phases of COVID-19. HLA class I and class II types, where available, came from metadata supplied by the sample provider rather than from assay-based typing. Samples were obtained from the ongoing ImmuneRACE study (first 160 participants) and from approximately 1,200 subjects provided by 6 global collaborators. The prospective study material was composed of cDNA or gDNA derived from T cells, B-cell-depleted T cells, or PBMCs. The repertoires were released in a freely available public database meant as a resource for research on the immune response to SARS-CoV-2. The dataset comprised deeply sampled blood TCRbeta repertoires from subjects exposed to, actively infected with, or recovered from COVID-19. The sample metadata nearly always contained a de-identified subject ID, COVID-19 status, age in years and sex. Study-wide findings and limitations: The quantity of clinical and demographic metadata differed by source and by participant and was supplied without curation.

CDR1 and CDR2, looked up from the germline V gene, are SGDLS and YYNGEE. The junction shows trimming of 3 bases on V and 8 bases on J, plus 14 bases between the germline ends. From the cysteine up to the phenylalanine, the CDR3 has a length of 14 residues. The CDR3 DNA has 42 bases and is translated from base 1. In Seattle, one collaborating source enrolled patients while the infection was active and tracked those patients longitudinally over the course of disease. The collaborating institutions used their own protocols to collect whole blood in K2EDTA tubes. For TCRbeta analysis, collaborators shipped samples as frozen whole blood, isolated PBMCs, or DNA extracted from either of those sample types. Note on this clone: Its binding antigen is unknown. Base-call qualities are not available, and no considerably larger clone is one nucleotide away.

TCRbeta CDR3 regions were amplified from genomic DNA using the immunoSEQ Assay, a bias-controlled multiplex PCR. The study's own analysis went as follows. Nucleated cell counts per sample were estimated from amplification of reference gene primers within the assay. To quantify the absolute abundance of each unique TCRbeta CDR3 rearrangement, sequence reads were collapsed and filtered. For each sample, productive Simpson clonality was calculated as the square root of Simpson's diversity index across productive rearrangements. Entries here come from immuneACCESS through TCRdb and include only in-frame sequences with V and J called. Some clones fail to appear in such tables; in the studies checked, an unresolved V gene covers under half of the shortfall, and the cause of the remainder is unknown. The V and J calls and the clone size are those of that table, but D and trimming were determined from the DNA. This sample holds about 150,000 clones; around 91% were observed only once. The leading ten clones occupy over 10% of the sample.

The sequence derives from a man aged 18 to 30 with COVID-19, enrolled during active disease. What was sequenced was peripheral blood. Recombination joined TRBV9 with TRBJ2-2; the D gene is perhaps TRBD1, from 6 matching bases. The nucleotides are TGTGCCAGCAGCGCGTTACAGGGTCCGGGGGAGCTGTTTTTT. Its translation reads: CASSALQGPGELFF.